Included here is one T cell receptor (beta chain) sequence, with context. Its target is not known. The CDR3 sequence is 15 residues long. Germline CDR1 SGHNT, CDR2 YYREEE (reference sequence). V shed 4 bases and J 5 bases; nucleotides not matched to a gene: 10. The sample originates from a study of cytomegalovirus exposure and HLA in healthy donors. Study-wide results and limits: As immune exposure information, only CMV serostatus was available. Altogether, 160 or so TCR beta chains were recorded as cytomegalovirus-associated.

The PCR used 60 Vbeta and 13 Jbeta primers. The data were produced by immunoSEQ multiplex PCR, yet TCRdb's version contains in-frame clones alone and is incomplete. The repertoire holds tens of thousands of clones, with 77% as singletons. The specimen was PBMCs. This sequence joins TRBV5-4 and TRBJ2-5; TRBD1 matches 8 bases. The source is a man aged 30-40 years in good health and CMV-seronegative. CDR3 nucleotide sequence: TGTGCCAGCAGCCAGACTGGACAGGGACAGGAGACCCAGTACTTC. As protein: CASSQTGQGQETQYF.